This section outlines one T cell receptor (beta chain) sequence together with its context. Its antigen is not identified. The sample originates from a study of cytomegalovirus exposure and HLA in healthy donors. General study results and limits: A later look showed TCR association rates differing by HLA locus, highest for DRB1 and lowest for HLA-C.

This PCR relied on a set of 60 Vbeta primers and 13 Jbeta primers. Sequenced by immunoSEQ multiplex PCR; TCRdb stores in-frame clones only, minus some. The sample holds 95,000 to 150,000 clones. The donors (healthy individuals) were bone marrow donors. Source material: PBMCs. This clonotype was obtained from a young man in good health and CMV-seronegative.

The CDR3 DNA is TGTGCCAGCAGTTTAAAGTCCTGGGACAGGGGATACAATGAGCAGTTCTTC. Protein product: CASSLKSWDRGYNEQFF. The J gene is TRBJ2-1, the V gene TRBV28; 10 bases match TRBD1. In germline, CDR1 is MDHEN, CDR2 SYDVKM. The CDR3 contains 17 residues. The V segment lost 2 bases and the J segment 4 bases; nucleotides outside the gene matches: 8.